This section outlines one TCR beta chain sequence together with its context. Each cell subset's genomic DNA was divided evenly among several immunoSEQ plates. Assay used: immunoSEQ multiplex PCR; TCRdb lists only in-frame clones, some missing. The table has 2 million to 2.5 million clones, 90% to 96% seen once; the top ten hold around 0.13%. This entry is derived from a study of shared clonotypes between healthy human individuals. CDR3 length: 10 amino acids. Germline CDR1 and CDR2: DFQATT and SNEGSKA (reference sequence). Trimming removed 8 bases from V and 6 bases from J, with 8 bases in between. Sequenced sample: naive CD4+ T cells sorted from blood. Subset defined: CD45RA+ positively selected. The chain carries TRBV20-1 and TRBJ1-5; D ambiguous. The receptor comes from a man aged 18 to 29 in good health. CDR3 sequence: CSMGTQPQHF. CDR3 DNA sequence: TGCAGTATGGGTACTCAGCCCCAGCATTTT.